Listed below are T cell receptor beta chains from one sample, sequenced in a study of blood T cell repertoires in COVID-19. The repertoire was sequenced with immunoSEQ multiplex PCR; TCRdb's copy has only in-frame clones and lacks some. The sample has under 400,000 clones; around 87% are singletons. The sequenced sample consisted of PBMCs or T cells enriched from blood (not recorded which). The receptors stem from a man between 40 and 49 years old in a cohort exposed to, infected with or recovered from COVID-19 (not recorded which). CDR3s leave out the opening cysteine and the closing phenylalanine or tryptophan. A D gene is named only where the DNA matches it firmly.

>TRBV28|TRBJ1-5|TRBD1|13
ASNTGGSSNQPQH
>TRBV30|TRBJ2-2|.|10
AWSVLAGELF
>TRBV7-6|TRBJ2-1|TRBD2|14
ASSQPLAGGINEQF
>TRBV9|TRBJ1-3|.|11
ASSPHSGNTIY
>TRBV5-1|TRBJ2-7|TRBD2|13
ASSVIAGSSYEQY
>TRBV30|TRBJ2-7|TRBD2|13
AWSVFGGRAYEQY
>TRBV18|TRBJ1-5|.|13
ASSPSAMGNQPQH
>TRBV19|TRBJ1-5|.|19
ASSPLPQGTMYQNSNQPQH
>TRBV6-4|TRBJ1-2|TRBD1|12
ASRSGGSNYGYT
>TRBV5-1|TRBJ2-2|.|14
ASSSRRGTNTGELF
>TRBV6-5|TRBJ1-3|TRBD1|12
ASSRDRVGNTIY
>TRBV19|TRBJ1-4|.|13
ASSIVPGRNEKLF
>TRBV27|TRBJ1-6|TRBD1|14
ASSLTGLSAGSPLH
>TRBV19|TRBJ2-1|TRBD2|14
ASRRTSGSPDVEQF
>TRBV29-1|TRBJ2-7|TRBD2|11
SVRTSGFHEQY
>TRBV15|TRBJ1-6|.|16
ATSRDKGVGSANSPLH
>TRBV10-3|TRBJ1-1|.|10
AIDGGGTEAF
>TRBV4-1|TRBJ1-2|.|15
ASSPTAMGGDNYGYT
>TRBV7-9|TRBJ1-6|.|14
ASSSPLRGADSPLH